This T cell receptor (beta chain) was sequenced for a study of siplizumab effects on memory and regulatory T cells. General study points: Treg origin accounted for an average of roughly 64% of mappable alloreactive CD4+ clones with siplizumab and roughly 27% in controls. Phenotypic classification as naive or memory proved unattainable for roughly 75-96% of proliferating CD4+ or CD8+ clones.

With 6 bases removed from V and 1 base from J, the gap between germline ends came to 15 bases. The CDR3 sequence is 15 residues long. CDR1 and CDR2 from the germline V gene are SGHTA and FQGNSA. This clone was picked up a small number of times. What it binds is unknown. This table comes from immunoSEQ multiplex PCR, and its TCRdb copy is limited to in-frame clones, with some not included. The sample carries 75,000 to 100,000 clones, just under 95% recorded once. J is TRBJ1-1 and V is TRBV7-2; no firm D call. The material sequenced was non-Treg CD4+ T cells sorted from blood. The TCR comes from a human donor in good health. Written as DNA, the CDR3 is TGTGCCAGCAGGCCCTACAAGGACTCGAACACTGAAGCTTTCTTT. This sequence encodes CASRPYKDSNTEAFF.